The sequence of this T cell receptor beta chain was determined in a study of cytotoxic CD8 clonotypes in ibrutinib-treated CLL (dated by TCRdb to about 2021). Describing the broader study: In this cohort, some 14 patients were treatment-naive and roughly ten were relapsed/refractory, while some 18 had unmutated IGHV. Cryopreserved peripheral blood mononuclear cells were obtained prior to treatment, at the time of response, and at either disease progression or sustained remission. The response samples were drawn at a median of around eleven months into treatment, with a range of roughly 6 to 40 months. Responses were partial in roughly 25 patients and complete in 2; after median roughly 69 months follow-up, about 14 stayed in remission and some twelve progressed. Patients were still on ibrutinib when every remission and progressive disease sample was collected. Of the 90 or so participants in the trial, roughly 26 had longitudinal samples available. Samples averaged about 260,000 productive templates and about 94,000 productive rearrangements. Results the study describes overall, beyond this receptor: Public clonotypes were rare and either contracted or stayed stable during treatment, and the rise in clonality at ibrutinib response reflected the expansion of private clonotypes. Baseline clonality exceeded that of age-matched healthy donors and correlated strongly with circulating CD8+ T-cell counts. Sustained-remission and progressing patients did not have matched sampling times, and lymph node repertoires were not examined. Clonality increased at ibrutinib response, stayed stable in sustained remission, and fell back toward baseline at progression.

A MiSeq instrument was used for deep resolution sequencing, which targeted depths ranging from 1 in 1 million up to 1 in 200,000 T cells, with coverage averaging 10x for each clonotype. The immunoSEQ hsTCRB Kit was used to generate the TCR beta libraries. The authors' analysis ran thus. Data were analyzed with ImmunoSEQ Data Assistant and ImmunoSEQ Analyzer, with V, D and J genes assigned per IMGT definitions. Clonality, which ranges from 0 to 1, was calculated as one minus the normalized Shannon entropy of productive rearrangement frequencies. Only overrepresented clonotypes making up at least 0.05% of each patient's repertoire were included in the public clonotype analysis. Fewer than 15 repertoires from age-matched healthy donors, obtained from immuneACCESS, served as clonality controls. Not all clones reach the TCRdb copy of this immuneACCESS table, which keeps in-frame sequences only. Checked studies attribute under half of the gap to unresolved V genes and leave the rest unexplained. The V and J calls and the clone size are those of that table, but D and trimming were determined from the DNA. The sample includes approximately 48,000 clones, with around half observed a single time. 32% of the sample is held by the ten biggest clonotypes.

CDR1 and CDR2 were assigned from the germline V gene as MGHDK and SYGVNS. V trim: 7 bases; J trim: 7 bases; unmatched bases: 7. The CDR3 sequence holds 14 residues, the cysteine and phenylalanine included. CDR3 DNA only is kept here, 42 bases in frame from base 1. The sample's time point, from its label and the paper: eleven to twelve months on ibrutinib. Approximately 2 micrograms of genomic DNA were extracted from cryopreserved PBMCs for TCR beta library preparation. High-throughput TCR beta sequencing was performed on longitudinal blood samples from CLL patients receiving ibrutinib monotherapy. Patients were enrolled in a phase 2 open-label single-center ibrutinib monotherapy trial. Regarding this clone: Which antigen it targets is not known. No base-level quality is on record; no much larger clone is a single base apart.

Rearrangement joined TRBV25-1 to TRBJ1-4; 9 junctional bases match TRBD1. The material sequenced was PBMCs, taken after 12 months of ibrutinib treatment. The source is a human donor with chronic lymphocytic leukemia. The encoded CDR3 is CASTTGGWGEKLFF. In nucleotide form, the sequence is TGTGCCAGCACTACAGGGGGCTGGGGTGAAAAACTGTTTTTT.